The present TCR beta chain was sequenced within a study of cytomegalovirus exposure and HLA in healthy donors. The germline gives CDR1 SGHTA, CDR2 FQGNSA. Trimming took 6 bases from V and 4 from J; bases not matched to a gene: 3. CDR3 length: 16 residues. Primers for the PCR totalled 60 Vbeta and 13 Jbeta. Authors' methods: Unique TCR beta chains totaled approximately 83 million in a later count, with approximately 11 million of them shared. Libraries were prepared by immunoSEQ multiplex PCR; TCRdb keeps only in-frame clonotypes and omits some of them. For V, J and clone size, that table is used; D and trimming come from the DNA. The data show 150,000 to 200,000 clones, about three quarters seen once.

V is TRBV7-2 and J is TRBJ2-1, with TRBD2 matching 16 bases. Material for sequencing was PBMCs. This receptor was taken from a woman aged 40 to 50 in good health and CMV-seropositive. CDR3 loop: CASSRGLAGGYNEQFF. As DNA, the CDR3 is TGTGCCAGCAGTCGGGGACTAGCGGGAGGGTACAATGAGCAGTTCTTC.